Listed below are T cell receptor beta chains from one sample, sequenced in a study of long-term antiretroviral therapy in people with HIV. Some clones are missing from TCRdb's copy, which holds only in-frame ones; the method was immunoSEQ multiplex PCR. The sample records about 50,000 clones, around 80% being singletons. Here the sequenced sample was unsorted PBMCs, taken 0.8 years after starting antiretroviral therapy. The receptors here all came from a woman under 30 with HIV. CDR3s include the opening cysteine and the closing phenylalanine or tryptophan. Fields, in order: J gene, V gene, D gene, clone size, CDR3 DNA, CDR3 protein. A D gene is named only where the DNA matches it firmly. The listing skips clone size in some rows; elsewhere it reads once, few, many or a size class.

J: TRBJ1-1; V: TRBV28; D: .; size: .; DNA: TGTGCCAGCAGTTTACTAGTCGGAGCTCGGGGGCCACAGCCCAAATTAGAAGCTTTCTTT; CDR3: CASSLLVGARGPQPKLEAFF
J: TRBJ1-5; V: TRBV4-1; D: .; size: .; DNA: TGCGCCAGCAGCCGCGAGGGAAGTGGCGAGGCACCTAGCAATCAGCCCCAGCATTTT; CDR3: CASSREGSGEAPSNQPQHF
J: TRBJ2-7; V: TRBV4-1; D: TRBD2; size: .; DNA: TGCGCCAGCAGCCAAGATAGGACTAGCGGGAGGGCCTCCCCTTACGAGCAGTACTTC; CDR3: CASSQDRTSGRASPYEQYF
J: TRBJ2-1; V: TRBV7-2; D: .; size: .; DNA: TGTGCCAGCAGCGCGTACGCCAGGGGAGAGGATGAGCAGTTCTTC; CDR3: CASSAYARGEDEQFF
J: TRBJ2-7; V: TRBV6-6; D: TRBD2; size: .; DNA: TGTGCCAGCAGGGCTAGCGGTACCTACGAGCAGTACTTC; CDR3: CASRASGTYEQYF
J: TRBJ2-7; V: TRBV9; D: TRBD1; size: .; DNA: TGTGCCAGCAGCGGAAGGACAGGGGACGGCGAGCAGTACTTC; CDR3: CASSGRTGDGEQYF
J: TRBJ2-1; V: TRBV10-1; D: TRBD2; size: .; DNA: TGCGCCAGCAGTGGACTAGCGCCTGACAATGAGCAGTTCTTC; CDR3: CASSGLAPDNEQFF
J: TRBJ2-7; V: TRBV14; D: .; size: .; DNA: TGTGCCAGCAGCCAAGATGCATCCCCGCTTTACGAGCAGTACTTC; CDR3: CASSQDASPLYEQYF
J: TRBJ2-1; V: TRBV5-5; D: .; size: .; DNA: TGTGCCAGCAGCTCCGGAGATAATGAGCAGTTCTTC; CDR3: CASSSGDNEQFF
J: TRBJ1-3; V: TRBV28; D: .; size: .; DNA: TGTGCCAGCAGTTTAATAAACACCATATATTTT; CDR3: CASSLINTIYF
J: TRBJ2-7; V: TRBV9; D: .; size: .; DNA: TGTGCCAGCAGCGCGGACTCGTACTCCTACGAGCAGTACTTC; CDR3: CASSADSYSYEQYF
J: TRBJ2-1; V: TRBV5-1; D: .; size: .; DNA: TGCGCCAGCACCCCTCTGGGTATTGCGTACAATGAGCAGTTCTTC; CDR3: CASTPLGIAYNEQFF
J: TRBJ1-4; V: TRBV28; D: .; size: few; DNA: TGTGCCAGCAGTTCCGGAGGAGGGACTAATGAAAAACTGTTTTTT; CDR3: CASSSGGGTNEKLFF
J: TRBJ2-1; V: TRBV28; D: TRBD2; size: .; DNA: TGTGCCAGCAGTTCGTTGACTAGCGGGTACTCCTACAATGAGCAGTTCTTC; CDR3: CASSSLTSGYSYNEQFF
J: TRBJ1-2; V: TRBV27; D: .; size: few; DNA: TGTGCCAGCAGTTTGCGCGGCCTGAGGGGCTACACCTTC; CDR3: CASSLRGLRGYTF
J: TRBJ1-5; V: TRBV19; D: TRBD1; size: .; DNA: TGTGCCAGTAGTGTTCGACAGGGGGAACAGCCCCAGCATTTT; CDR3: CASSVRQGEQPQHF
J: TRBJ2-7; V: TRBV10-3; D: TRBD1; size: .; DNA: TGTGCCATCAGTGTAGATTTGACAGGGGGACCTAGCTACGAGCAGTACTTC; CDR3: CAISVDLTGGPSYEQYF
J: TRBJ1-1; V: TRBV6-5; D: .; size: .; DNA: TGTGCCAGCAGTTACTCGGGGGGGTTGACTGAAGCTTTCTTT; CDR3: CASSYSGGLTEAFF
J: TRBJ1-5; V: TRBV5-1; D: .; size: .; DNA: TGCGCCAGCAGCTTGGGGACATCGAACAATCAGCCCCAGCATTTT; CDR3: CASSLGTSNNQPQHF
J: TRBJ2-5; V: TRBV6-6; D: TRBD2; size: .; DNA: TGTGCCAGCAGTTATTCTAGCGGGAGGGCCGGGGAGACCCAGTACTTC; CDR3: CASSYSSGRAGETQYF
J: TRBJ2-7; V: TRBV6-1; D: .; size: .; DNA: TGTGCCAGCAGTGGCCACAGGGTACTCTACGAGCAGTACTTC; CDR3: CASSGHRVLYEQYF
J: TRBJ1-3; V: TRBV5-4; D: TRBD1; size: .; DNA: TGTGCCAGCAGCTTGGAGGGACAGGGGCGAAACACCATATATTTT; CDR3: CASSLEGQGRNTIYF
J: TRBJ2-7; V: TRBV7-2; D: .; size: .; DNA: TGTGCCAGCAGCTTCGCCGCCCGGGGCCTGAGGGAGCAGTACTTC; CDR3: CASSFAARGLREQYF
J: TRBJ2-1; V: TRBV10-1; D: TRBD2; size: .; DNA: TGCGCCAGCAGTGGGCTAGCGGGAGTGGGTGAGCAGTTCTTC; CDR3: CASSGLAGVGEQFF
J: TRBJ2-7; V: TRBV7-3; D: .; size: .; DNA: TGTGCCAGCAGCTGGGATGGCAGGGGGGGTGACGAGCAGTACTTC; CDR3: CASSWDGRGGDEQYF
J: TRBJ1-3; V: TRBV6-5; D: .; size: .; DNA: TGTGCCAGCAGTTTGGGGGGCCGCTCTGGAAACACCATATATTTT; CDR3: CASSLGGRSGNTIYF
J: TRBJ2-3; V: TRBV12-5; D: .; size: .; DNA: TGTGCTAGTGGTTTGGGAGTGGATACGCAGTATTTT; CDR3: CASGLGVDTQYF
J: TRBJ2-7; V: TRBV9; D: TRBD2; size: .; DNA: TGTGCCAGCAGCGCAGGTAGCGGGACCTACGAGCAGTACTTC; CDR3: CASSAGSGTYEQYF
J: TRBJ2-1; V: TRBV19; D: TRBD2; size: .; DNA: TGTGCCAGTAGTCCCCGACTAGCGGGGACCCCCTACAATGAGCAGTTCTTC; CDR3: CASSPRLAGTPYNEQFF
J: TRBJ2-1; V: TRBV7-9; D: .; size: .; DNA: TGTGCCAGCAGCCCCGACCCGGTAGGGGAGTTCTTC; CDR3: CASSPDPVGEFF
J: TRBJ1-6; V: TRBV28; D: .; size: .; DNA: TGTGCCAGCAGCGTAGCAGGGGCGGACTATAATTCACCCCTCCACTTT; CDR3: CASSVAGADYNSPLHF
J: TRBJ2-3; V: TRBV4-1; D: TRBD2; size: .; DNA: TGCGCCAGCAGCCCCTTTGGAGAACTAGCGGGAATAGGTACGCAGTATTTT; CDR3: CASSPFGELAGIGTQYF